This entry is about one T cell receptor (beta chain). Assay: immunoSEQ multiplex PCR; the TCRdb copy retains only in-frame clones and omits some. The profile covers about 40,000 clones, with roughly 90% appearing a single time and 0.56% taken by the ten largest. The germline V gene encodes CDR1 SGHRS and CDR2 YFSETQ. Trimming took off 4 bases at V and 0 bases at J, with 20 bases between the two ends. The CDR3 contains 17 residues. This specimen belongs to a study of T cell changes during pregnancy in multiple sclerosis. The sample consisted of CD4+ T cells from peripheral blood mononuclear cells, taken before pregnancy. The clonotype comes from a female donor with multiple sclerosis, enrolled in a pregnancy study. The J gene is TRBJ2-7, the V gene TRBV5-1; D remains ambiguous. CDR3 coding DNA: TGCGCCAGCAGCCAACCCCCTCTACAGAAGTACTCCTACGAGCAGTACTTC. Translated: CASSQPPLQKYSYEQYF.